This T cell receptor (beta chain) was observed in a study of OX40 agonist ivuxolimab in advanced cancers. Across the whole study: Treatment of patients was with ivuxolimab, an agonistic anti-OX40 (CD134) antibody. Study-wide findings and caveats: Blood T cells, both CD4+ and CD8+, expanded clonally by week 6 at 0.1 to 3.0 mg/kg.

CDR1 is MDHEN, CDR2 SYDVKM, per germline. The CDR3 runs to 15 residues. Trimming shortened V by 6 bases and J by 0 bases, and 12 bases separated the two germline ends. Method: immunoSEQ multiplex PCR; TCRdb's copy keeps in-frame clones and lacks some. The sample comprises approximately 44,000 clones, around 80% of which are singletons, and roughly 5% rests with the top ten. Notes on this clone: Its antigen is as yet unknown.

The material was CD4+ or CD8+ T cells sorted from blood, obtained in a trial of the OX40 agonist ivuxolimab. This chain uses TRBV28 with TRBJ2-4; either TRBD1 or TRBD2 may supply D (5 bases each). The receptor was isolated from an adult with an advanced solid tumor such as melanoma, head and neck, liver or kidney cancer. CDR3 DNA sequence: TGTGCCAGCAGACCGGGACGGCTAGCCAAAAACATTCAGTACTTC. This gives the protein CASRPGRLAKNIQYF.